This entry features one T cell receptor (beta chain) sequence. As yet, its antigen is unknown. This entry comes from a study of T cell responses to AZD1222 COVID-19 vaccine. Study-wide results and limits: Donor demographics were predominantly white British with a female majority; clonal diversity may be underestimated.

Data came from immunoSEQ multiplex PCR; TCRdb stores just in-frame clones and leaves some out. This table has some 140,000 clones, around 92% appearing once. Pooling covered second doses at about 4 or about 12 weeks. The J segment lost 5 bases and the V segment lost 1 base, leaving 4 bases of the junction unmatched. Germline V gene sequence: CDR1 SGHTA, CDR2 FQGTGA. CDR3 length: 15 residues. Specimen: peripheral blood, collected 28 days after the second AZD1222 dose. V and J are TRBV7-3 and TRBJ2-3; 9 nucleotides match TRBD2. The clonotype originates from an adult who received the AZD1222 COVID-19 vaccine. CDR3 DNA sequence: TGTGCCAGCAGCTTAAGCGGGAGGGCCTTAGATACGCAGTATTTT. Its translation: CASSLSGRALDTQYF.